The sequence of this T cell receptor (beta chain) was determined in a study of cytomegalovirus exposure and HLA in healthy donors. Study summary: Findings of an earlier analysis included under 140 million unique TCR beta sequences from some 190 million T cells. General study points: Roughly even sequencing depth across donors was the assumption behind the presence/absence analyses.

A multiplex PCR was run with 60 Vbeta primers and 13 Jbeta primers. TCRdb keeps only in-frame clones here, not all; method: immunoSEQ multiplex PCR. The table includes some 96,000 clones, 76% detected once. Concerning this clone itself: Its specificity is unknown.

The source material was PBMCs. The sequence was obtained from a man aged 40-55 years in good health and CMV-seronegative.

CDR3 in amino acids: CASSSPPEEAYYGYTF. The CDR3 region has the DNA TGTGCCAGCAGCTCACCCCCGGAGGAGGCTTATTATGGCTACACCTTC. The chain uses TRBV7-9 and TRBJ1-2; D is unclear. The ends were cut back, 4 bases at V and 5 bases at J, with 20 bases in the middle. Germline V gives CDR1 SEHNR, CDR2 FQNEAQ (reference sequence). The CDR3 consists of 16 residues. The full variable domain, with the rest looked up from reference TRBV7-9 and TRBJ1-2, is DTGVSQNPRHKITKRGQNVTFRCDPISEHNRLYWYRQTLGQGPEFLTYFQNEAQLEKSRLLSDRFSAERPKGSFSTLEIQRTEQGDSAMYLCASSSPPEEAYYGYTFGSGTRLTVV.